This TCR beta chain was sequenced for a study of CD8+CD57+ T cells in acquired aplastic anemia. CDR3 and TCR beta VDJ profiling relied on genomic DNA as the template. Each CDR3 protein gets one entry after TCRdb re-called the reads with MiXCR. The data show about 180,000 distinct CDR3 sequences, with roughly 50% seen just once and over 10% held by the top ten. Patients chosen for sequencing had shown CD8+CD57+ cell expansion by flow cytometry. Germline CDR1 is SQVTM and CDR2 is ANQGSEA. The germline V and J ends were trimmed by 4 bases and 2 bases, with 12 bases remaining between them. The CDR3 spans 14 residues.

Sequencing was done on a sample of sorted CD4+, CD8+, or CD8+CD57+ T cells (not recorded which) from PBMCs. This chain uses TRBV29-1 with TRBJ2-1; TRBD1 might be the D (6 bases). The clonotype comes from a human donor with aplastic anemia. CDR3 sequence (DNA): TGCAGCGTTGTAGTACAGGGTGCCTACAATGAGCAGTTCTTC. The encoded protein is CSVVVQGAYNEQFF.